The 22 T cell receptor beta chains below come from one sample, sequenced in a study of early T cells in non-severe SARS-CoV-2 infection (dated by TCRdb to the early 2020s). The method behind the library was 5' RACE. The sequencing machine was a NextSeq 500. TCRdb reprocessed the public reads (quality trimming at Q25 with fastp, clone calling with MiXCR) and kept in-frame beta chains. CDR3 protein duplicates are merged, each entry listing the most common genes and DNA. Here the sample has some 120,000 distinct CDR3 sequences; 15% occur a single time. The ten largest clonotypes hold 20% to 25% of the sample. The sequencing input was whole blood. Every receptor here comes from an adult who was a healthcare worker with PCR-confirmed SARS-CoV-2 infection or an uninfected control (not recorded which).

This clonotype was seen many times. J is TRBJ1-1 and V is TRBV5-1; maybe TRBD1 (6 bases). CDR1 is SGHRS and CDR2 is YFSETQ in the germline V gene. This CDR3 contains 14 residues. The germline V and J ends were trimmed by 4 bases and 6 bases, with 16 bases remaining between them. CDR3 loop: CASSPRGGGAEAFF. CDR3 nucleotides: TGCGCCAGCAGCCCCAGGGGAGGCGGCGCTGAAGCTTTCTTT.

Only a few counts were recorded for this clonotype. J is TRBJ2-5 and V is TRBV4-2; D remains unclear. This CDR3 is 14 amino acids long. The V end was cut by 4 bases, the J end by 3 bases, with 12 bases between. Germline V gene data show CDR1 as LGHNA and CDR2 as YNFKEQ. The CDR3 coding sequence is TGTGCCAGCAGCCTCAAAGTTGAAGAAGAGACCCAGTACTTC. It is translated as CASSLKVEEETQYF.

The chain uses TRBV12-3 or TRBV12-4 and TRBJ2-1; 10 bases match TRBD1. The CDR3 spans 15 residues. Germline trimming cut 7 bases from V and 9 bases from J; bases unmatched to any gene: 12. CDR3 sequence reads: CASTPGGQGESEQFF. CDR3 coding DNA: TGTGCCAGCACCCCAGGTGGACAGGGGGAATCTGAGCAGTTCTTC.

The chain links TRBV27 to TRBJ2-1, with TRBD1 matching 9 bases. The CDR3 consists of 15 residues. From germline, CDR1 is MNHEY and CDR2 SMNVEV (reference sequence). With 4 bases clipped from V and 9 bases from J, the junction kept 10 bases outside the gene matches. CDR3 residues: CASSSEDRGLVEQFF. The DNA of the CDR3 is TGTGCCAGCAGTTCCGAGGACAGGGGTTTGGTTGAGCAGTTCTTC.

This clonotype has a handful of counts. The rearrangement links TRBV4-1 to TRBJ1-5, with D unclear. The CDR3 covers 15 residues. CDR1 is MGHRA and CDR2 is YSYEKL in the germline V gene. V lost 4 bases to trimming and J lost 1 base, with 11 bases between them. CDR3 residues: CASSPLSGSNQPQHF. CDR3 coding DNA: TGCGCCAGCAGCCCTCTCAGTGGAAGCAATCAGCCCCAGCATTTT.

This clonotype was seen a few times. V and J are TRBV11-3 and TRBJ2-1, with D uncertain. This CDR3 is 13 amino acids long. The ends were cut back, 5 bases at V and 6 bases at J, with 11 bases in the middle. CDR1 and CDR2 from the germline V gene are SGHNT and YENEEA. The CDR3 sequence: CASSPGAINEQFF. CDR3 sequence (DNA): TGTGCCAGCAGCCCCGGAGCAATCAATGAGCAGTTCTTC.

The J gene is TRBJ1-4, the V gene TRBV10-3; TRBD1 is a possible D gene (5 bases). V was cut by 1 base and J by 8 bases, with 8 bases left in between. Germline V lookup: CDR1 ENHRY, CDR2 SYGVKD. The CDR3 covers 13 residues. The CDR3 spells CAISEYGAEKLFF. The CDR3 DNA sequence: TGTGCCATCAGTGAGTACGGGGCCGAAAAACTGTTTTTT.

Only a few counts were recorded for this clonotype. The CDR3: CASSQVPEGNYGYTF. CDR3 bases: TGTGCCAGCAGCCAAGTTCCGGAGGGAAACTATGGCTACACCTTC. The chain recombines TRBV4-2 with TRBJ1-2; D is ambiguous. Germline assignment: CDR1 LGHNA and CDR2 YNFKEQ. Deletions cut 1 base from V and 2 bases from J, with 11 bases between. CDR3 length equals 15 residues.

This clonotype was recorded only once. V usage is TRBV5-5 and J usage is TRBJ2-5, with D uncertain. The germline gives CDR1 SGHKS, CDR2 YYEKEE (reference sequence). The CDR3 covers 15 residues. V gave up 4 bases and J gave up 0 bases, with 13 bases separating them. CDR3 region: CASSPYGGDQETQYF. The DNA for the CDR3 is TGTGCCAGCAGCCCGTATGGCGGAGACCAAGAGACCCAGTACTTC.

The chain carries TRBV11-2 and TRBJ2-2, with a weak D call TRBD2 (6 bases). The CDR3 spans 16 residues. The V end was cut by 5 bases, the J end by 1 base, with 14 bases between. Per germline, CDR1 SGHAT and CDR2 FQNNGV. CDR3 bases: TGTGCCAGCAGCCCGGGAGCCAGTGGGAACACCGGGGAGCTGTTTTTT. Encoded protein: CASSPGASGNTGELFF.

DNA for the CDR3: TGTGCCAGCAGTACCGATATTGACAGGGCTAAAGCGATTTACGAGCAGTACTTC. Its protein is CASSTDIDRAKAIYEQYF. The rearrangement joins TRBV6-1 to TRBJ2-7; the match to TRBD1 covers 7 bases. Germline V gene sequence: CDR1 MNHNS, CDR2 SASEGT. The ends lost 5 bases at V and 4 bases at J; junction bases unmatched: 20. The CDR3 has 18 amino acids.

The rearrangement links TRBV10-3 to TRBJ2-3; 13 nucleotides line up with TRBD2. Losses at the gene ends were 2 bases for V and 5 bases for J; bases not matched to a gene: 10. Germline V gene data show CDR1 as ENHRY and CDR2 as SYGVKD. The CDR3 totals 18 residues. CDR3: CAISEVKGLAGEGDTQYF. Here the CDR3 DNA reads TGTGCCATCAGTGAGGTTAAAGGACTAGCGGGGGAAGGAGATACGCAGTATTTT.

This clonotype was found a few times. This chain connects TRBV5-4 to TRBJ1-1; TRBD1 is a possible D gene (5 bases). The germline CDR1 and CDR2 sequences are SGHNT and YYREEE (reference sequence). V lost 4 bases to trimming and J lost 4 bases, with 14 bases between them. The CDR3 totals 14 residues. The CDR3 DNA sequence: TGTGCCAGCAGCCCTGGGGGGTTGATCACTGAAGCTTTCTTT. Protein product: CASSPGGLITEAFF.

The CDR3 region is CASSRAGTEQYF. In DNA form, the CDR3 reads TGTGCCAGCAGCCGCGCCGGGACGGAGCAGTACTTC. V gene TRBV7-9 combines with J gene TRBJ2-7, with D perhaps given as TRBD1 or TRBD2 (5 bases each). CDR3 length: 12 amino acids. The germline V gene encodes CDR1 SEHNR and CDR2 FQNEAQ (reference sequence). With 5 bases removed from V and 7 bases from J, the gap between germline ends came to 12 bases.

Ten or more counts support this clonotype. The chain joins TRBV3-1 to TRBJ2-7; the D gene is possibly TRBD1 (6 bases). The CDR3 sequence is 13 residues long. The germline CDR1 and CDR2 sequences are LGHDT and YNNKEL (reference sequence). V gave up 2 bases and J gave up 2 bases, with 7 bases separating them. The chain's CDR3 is CASSQKGAYEQYF. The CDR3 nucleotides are TGTGCCAGCAGCCAAAAGGGGGCCTACGAGCAGTACTTC.

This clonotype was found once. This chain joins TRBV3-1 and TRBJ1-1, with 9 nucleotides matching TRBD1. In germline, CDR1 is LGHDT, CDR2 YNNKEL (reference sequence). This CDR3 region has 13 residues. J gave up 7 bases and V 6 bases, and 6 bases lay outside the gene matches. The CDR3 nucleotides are TGTGCCAGCAGGTCGACAGGGGGAGGTGAAGCTTTCTTT. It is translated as CASRSTGGGEAFF.

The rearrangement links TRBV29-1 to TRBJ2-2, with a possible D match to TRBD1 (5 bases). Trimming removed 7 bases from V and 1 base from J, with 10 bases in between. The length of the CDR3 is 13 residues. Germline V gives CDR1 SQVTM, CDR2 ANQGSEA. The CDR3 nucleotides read TGCAGCGCTACTGACAGGAACACCGGGGAGCTGTTTTTT. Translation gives CSATDRNTGELFF.

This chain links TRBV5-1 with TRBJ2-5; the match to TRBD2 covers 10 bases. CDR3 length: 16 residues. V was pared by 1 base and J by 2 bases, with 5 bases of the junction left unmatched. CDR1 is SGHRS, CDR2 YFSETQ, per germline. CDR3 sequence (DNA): TGCGCCAGCAGCTTGATGGCTAGCGGGGGTCAAGAGACCCAGTACTTC. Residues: CASSLMASGGQETQYF.

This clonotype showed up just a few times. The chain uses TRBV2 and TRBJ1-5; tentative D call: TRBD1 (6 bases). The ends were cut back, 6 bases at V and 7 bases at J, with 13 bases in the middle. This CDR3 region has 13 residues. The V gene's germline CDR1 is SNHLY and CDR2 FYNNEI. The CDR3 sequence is CASRGTIGQPQHF. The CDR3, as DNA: TGTGCCAGCAGGGGGACAATCGGGCAGCCCCAGCATTTT. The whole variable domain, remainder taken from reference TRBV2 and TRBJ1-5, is EPEVTQTPSHQVTQMGQEVILRCVPISNHLYFYWYRQILGQKVEFLVSFYNNEISEKSEIFDDQFSVERPDGSNFTLKIRSTKLEDSAMYFCASRGTIGQPQHFGDGTRLSIL.

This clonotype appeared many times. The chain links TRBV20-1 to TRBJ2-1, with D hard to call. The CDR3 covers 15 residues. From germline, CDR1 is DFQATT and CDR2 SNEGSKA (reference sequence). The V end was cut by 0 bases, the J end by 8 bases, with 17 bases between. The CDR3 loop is CSARDGSGRAHEQFF. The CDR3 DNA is TGCAGTGCTAGAGATGGTTCTGGCCGGGCGCATGAGCAGTTCTTC.

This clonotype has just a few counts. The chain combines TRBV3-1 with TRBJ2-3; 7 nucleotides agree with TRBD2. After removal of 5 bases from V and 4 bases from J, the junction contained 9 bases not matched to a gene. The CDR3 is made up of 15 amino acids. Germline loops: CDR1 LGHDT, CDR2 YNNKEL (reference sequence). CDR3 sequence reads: CASSYKSGAPDTQYF. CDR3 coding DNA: TGTGCCAGCAGCTACAAAAGCGGGGCCCCAGATACGCAGTATTTT.

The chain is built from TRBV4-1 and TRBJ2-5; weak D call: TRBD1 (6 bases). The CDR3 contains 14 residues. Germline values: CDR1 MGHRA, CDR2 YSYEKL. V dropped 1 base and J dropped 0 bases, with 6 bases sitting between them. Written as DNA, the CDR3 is TGCGCCAGCAGCCAAGGGGGGCACCAAGAGACCCAGTACTTC. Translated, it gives CASSQGGHQETQYF.